This T cell receptor beta chain derives from a study of T cells in Graves' hyperthyroidism and ophthalmopathy. Study-level findings and limits: Ophthalmopathy was predicted by the model a median of roughly 6 months ahead of onset. Appearing also in blood were most of the thyroid clonotypes expanded above 0.001.

Of note for this clonotype: Its matching antigen is unknown.

Trimming took off 3 bases at V and 6 bases at J, with 15 bases between the two ends. CDR3 length: 14 residues. Germline V gene sequence: CDR1 MDHEN, CDR2 SYDVKM. The TCR beta CDR3 regions underwent amplification using RNA transcripts as the source. Initially, a first-round RT-PCR of the TCR CDR3 employed the HTBI primer set. A single record per CDR3 protein comes from TCRdb applying MiXCR to the multiplex PCR reads. Of fewer than 900,000 distinct CDR3 sequences listed, about a sixth are singletons. PBMCs came from around 10 ml fresh peripheral blood. The source of this sequence is a man aged 18 to 35 with Graves' hyperthyroidism. The sequenced material came from blood. This chain links TRBV28 with TRBJ2-7; D may match TRBD1 or TRBD2 (5 bases each). DNA for the CDR3: TGTGCCAGCAGTTTCCTCCGGCCTGGGGGCGAGCAGTACTTC. It yields the protein CASSFLRPGGEQYF.